Detailed here is one TCR beta chain. PCR employed 60 Vbeta and 13 Jbeta primers. Here immunoSEQ multiplex PCR was the method, and the copy in TCRdb shows in-frame clones only, minus some. Of about 150,000 clones in the sample, 79% were seen once. This record comes from a study of cytomegalovirus exposure and HLA in healthy donors. The clonotype was recovered from a woman in her thirties or forties in good health and CMV-seropositive. The sequenced sample was PBMCs.

The CDR3 spells CSVEWTGFYEQYF. In DNA, the CDR3 is TGCAGCGTCGAGTGGACAGGATTCTACGAGCAGTACTTC. The chain joins TRBV29-1 to TRBJ2-7; TRBD1 agrees at 7 bases. Germline trimming cut 6 bases from V and 3 bases from J; bases unmatched to any gene: 8. Germline V gene data show CDR1 as SQVTM and CDR2 as ANQGSEA. The CDR3 contains 13 residues.